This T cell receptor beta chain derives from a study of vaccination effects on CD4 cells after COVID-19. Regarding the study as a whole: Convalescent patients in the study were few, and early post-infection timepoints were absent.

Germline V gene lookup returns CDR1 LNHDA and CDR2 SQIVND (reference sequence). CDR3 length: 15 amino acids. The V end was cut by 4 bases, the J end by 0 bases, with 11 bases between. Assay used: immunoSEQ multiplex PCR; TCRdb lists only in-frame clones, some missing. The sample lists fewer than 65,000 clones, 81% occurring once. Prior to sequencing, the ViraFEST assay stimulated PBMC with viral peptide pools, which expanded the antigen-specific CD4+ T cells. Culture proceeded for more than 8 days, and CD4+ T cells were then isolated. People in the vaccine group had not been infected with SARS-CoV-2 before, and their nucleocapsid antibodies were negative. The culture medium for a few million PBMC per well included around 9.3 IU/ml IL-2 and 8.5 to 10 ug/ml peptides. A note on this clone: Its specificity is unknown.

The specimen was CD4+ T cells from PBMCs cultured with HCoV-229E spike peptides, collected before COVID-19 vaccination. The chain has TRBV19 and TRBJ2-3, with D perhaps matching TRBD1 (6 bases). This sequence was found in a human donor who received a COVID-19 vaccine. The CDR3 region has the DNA TGTGCCAGTAGTAAGACAGGCCCCAGCACAGATACGCAGTATTTT. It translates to CASSKTGPSTDTQYF.